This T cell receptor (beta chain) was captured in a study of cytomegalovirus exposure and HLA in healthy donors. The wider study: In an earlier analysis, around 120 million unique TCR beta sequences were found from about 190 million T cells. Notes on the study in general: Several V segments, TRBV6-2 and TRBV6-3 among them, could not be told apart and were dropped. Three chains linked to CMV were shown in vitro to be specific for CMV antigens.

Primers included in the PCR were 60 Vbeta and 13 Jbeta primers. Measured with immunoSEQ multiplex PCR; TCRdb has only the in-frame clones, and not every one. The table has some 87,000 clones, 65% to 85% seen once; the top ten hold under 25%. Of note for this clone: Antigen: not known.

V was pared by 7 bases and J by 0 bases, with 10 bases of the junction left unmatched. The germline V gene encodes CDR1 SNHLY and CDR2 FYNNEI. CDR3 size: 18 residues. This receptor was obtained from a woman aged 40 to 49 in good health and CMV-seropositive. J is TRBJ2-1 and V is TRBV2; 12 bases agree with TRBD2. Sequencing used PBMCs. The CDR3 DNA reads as TGTGCCAGCATTGACGGGACTAGCGGGTTCCGCTCCTACAATGAGCAGTTCTTC. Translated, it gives CASIDGTSGFRSYNEQFF.